These 25 T cell receptor beta chains were sequenced from one sample in a study of T cell responses to AZD1222 COVID-19 vaccine. The assay was immunoSEQ multiplex PCR, and TCRdb's table has in-frame clones only and misses some. The sample records 100,000 or so clones, around 90% being singletons. Material: peripheral blood, obtained on day 0 of AZD1222 vaccination. Receptors were obtained from an adult in good health.

The chain couples TRBV7-2 to TRBJ2-7, with 8 positions matching TRBD2. The germline V gene has CDR1 SGHTA and CDR2 FQGNSA. The junction had 2 bases not matched to a gene; V was cut back by 4 bases and J by 3 bases. The CDR3 has 13 amino acids. The CDR3 DNA follows: TGTGCCAGCAGCTCGGGACTAGTCTACGAGCAGTACTTC. The encoded protein is CASSSGLVYEQYF.

The chain carries TRBV14 and TRBJ2-6; no clear D gene. This CDR3 comprises 14 residues. Per germline, CDR1 SGHDN and CDR2 FVKESK. With 4 bases removed from V and 0 bases from J, the gap between germline ends came to 4 bases. The CDR3 spells CASSRYSGANVLTF. CDR3 sequence (DNA): TGTGCCAGCAGCCGATACTCTGGGGCCAACGTCCTGACTTTC.

This clone was counted a single time. This chain joins TRBV14 and TRBJ1-2; D is unclear. Trimming cost V 0 bases and J 4 bases, with 12 bases left between them. CDR3 length equals 15 residues. The germline V gene encodes CDR1 SGHDN and CDR2 FVKESK. The CDR3 here is CASSQDGQEPYGYTF. CDR3 bases: TGTGCCAGCAGCCAAGATGGGCAGGAGCCCTATGGCTACACCTTC. Complete variable domain (other parts from reference TRBV14 and TRBJ1-2): EAGVTQFPSHSVIEKGQTVTLRCDPISGHDNLYWYRRVMGKEIKFLLHFVKESKQDESGMPNNRFLAERTGGTYSTLKVQPAELEDSGVYFCASSQDGQEPYGYTFGSGTRLTVV.

This sequence joins TRBV28 and TRBJ1-1; maybe TRBD1 (5 bases). The germline gives CDR1 MDHEN, CDR2 SYDVKM. V shed 6 bases and J shed 7 bases, with 12 bases lying between them. The CDR3 has 12 amino acids. The CDR3 DNA reads as TGTGCCAGCAGCCCCCATACAGGTGAAGCTTTCTTT. Protein: CASSPHTGEAFF. Together with reference TRBV28 and TRBJ1-1, the CDR3 gives the full variable domain: DVKVTQSSRYLVKRTGEKVFLECVQDMDHENMFWYRQDPGLGLRLIYFSYDVKMKEKGDIPEGYSVSREKKERFSLILESASTNQTSMYLCASSPHTGEAFFGQGTRLTVV.

This chain links TRBV5-5 with TRBJ2-7; 8 bases are shared with TRBD1. The length of the CDR3 is 16 residues. V was clipped by 0 bases and J by 3 bases; unmatched bases: 8. Germline V gene data show CDR1 as SGHKS and CDR2 as YYEKEE (reference sequence). The CDR3 protein is CASSLGQGRPYYEQYF. The CDR3, as DNA: TGTGCCAGCAGCTTGGGACAGGGGCGACCCTACTACGAGCAGTACTTC.

CDR3 coding DNA: TGTGCCAGCAGCTTAGTCCAGGGAGAGACCCAGTACTTC. Protein: CASSLVQGETQYF. V gene TRBV7-9 combines with J gene TRBJ2-5; perhaps TRBD1 as D (5 bases). Germline CDR1 is SEHNR and CDR2 is FQNEAQ (reference sequence). The V end lost 1 base, the J end lost 4 bases, and 7 bases lay between the germline ends. The CDR3 is 13 residues long.

The chain joins TRBV30 to TRBJ1-3; D unresolved. CDR3 size: 11 residues. V dropped 5 bases and J dropped 4 bases, with 6 bases sitting between them. Germline V lookup: CDR1 GTSNPN, CDR2 SVGIG (reference sequence). As DNA, the CDR3 is TGTGCCTGGGCCAGGGGAAACACCATATATTTT. The encoded protein is CAWARGNTIYF.

J is TRBJ1-5 and V is TRBV20-1, with TRBD1 matching 7 bases. V dropped 3 bases and J dropped 7; count of bases not matched to a gene: 9. Looked up from germline, CDR1 is DFQATT and CDR2 is SNEGSKA (reference sequence). The CDR3 is made up of 14 amino acids. CDR3 loop: CSASSPRGEQPQHF. DNA for the CDR3: TGCAGTGCTAGTTCACCCAGGGGGGAGCAGCCCCAGCATTTT.

V and J are TRBV7-8 and TRBJ2-1; no firm D call. The length of the CDR3 is 13 residues. Per germline, CDR1 SGHVS and CDR2 FQNEAQ. Deletions cut 1 base from V and 9 bases from J, with 10 bases between. In DNA form, the CDR3 reads TGTGCCAGCAGCTTAGGAGGTGGTGTTGAGCAGTTCTTC. It codes for CASSLGGGVEQFF.

This clone was observed a few times. V and J are TRBV5-8 and TRBJ1-3; weak D call: TRBD1 (6 bases). The germline V gene encodes CDR1 SGHTS and CDR2 YDEGEE. This CDR3 spans 16 amino acids. V lost 1 base and J lost 0, with 11 bases in between. The DNA of the CDR3 is TGTGCCAGCAGCTTGCGTACAGGGCGCTCTGGAAACACCATATATTTT. It encodes CASSLRTGRSGNTIYF.

Notes on this clone: The same CDR3 also results from other DNA sequences found in this sample. This chain joins TRBV7-9 and TRBJ2-7; the D gene is possibly TRBD1 (6 bases). The CDR3 spans 14 residues. The germline CDR1 and CDR2 sequences are SEHNR and FQNEAQ (reference sequence). Deletions cut 2 bases from V and 0 bases from J, with 8 bases between. CDR3 in amino acids: CASSLTGSSYEQYF. The DNA for the CDR3 is TGTGCCAGCAGCTTAACAGGGAGCTCCTACGAGCAGTACTTC.

This clone has a handful of counts. The rearrangement joins TRBV7-9 to TRBJ2-1; D gene unclear. This CDR3 region has 15 residues. Germline V lookup: CDR1 SEHNR, CDR2 FQNEAQ (reference sequence). The V and J ends lost 3 bases and 3 bases respectively, with 12 bases between them. The CDR3 sequence: CASSLGNTHYNEQFF. The CDR3 coding sequence is TGTGCCAGCAGCTTGGGGAATACACACTACAATGAGCAGTTCTTC.

This clone has more than one count but fewer than ten. The chain couples TRBV11-3 to TRBJ2-5; D is possibly TRBD1 (6 bases). In germline, CDR1 is SGHNT, CDR2 YENEEA. The V and J ends lost 5 bases and 7 bases respectively, with 17 bases between them. The CDR3 extends over 14 amino acids. The CDR3 here is CASSPTQGDGTQYF. CDR3 in DNA: TGTGCCAGCAGCCCGACACAGGGCGACGGGACCCAGTACTTC.

The chain carries TRBV5-6 and TRBJ1-5; D not resolved. The V and J ends lost 4 bases and 0 bases respectively, with 8 bases between them. In germline, CDR1 is SGHDT, CDR2 YYEEEE. The CDR3 is 14 residues long. CDR3 bases: TGTGCCAGCAGCGTCCTAGGTAGCAATCAGCCCCAGCATTTT. This gives the protein CASSVLGSNQPQHF.

The gene calls are TRBV7-2 and TRBJ2-1, with TRBD2 matching 10 bases. Germline trimming cut 7 bases from V and 12 bases from J; bases unmatched to any gene: 12. The CDR3 runs to 14 residues. The germline CDR1 and CDR2 sequences are SGHTA and FQGNSA. The DNA of the CDR3 is TGTGCCAGCAACCCCAGCGGGAGGGCCTTTGGGCAGTTCTTC. It codes for CASNPSGRAFGQFF.

The V gene is TRBV2, the J gene TRBJ1-2, with D uncertain. The CDR3 is 15 amino acids. Germline CDR1 and CDR2: SNHLY and FYNNEI. V shed 6 bases and J shed 3 bases, with 17 bases lying between them. CDR3 nucleotide sequence: TGTGCCAGCAGAGCCTGGGCAGGAATCGACTATGGCTACACCTTC. This gives the protein CASRAWAGIDYGYTF.

The V gene is TRBV28, the J gene TRBJ2-1, with 8 bases identical to TRBD2. The V gene's germline CDR1 is MDHEN and CDR2 SYDVKM. This CDR3 is built from 14 residues. Trimming took 3 bases from V and 7 from J; bases not matched to a gene: 5. The CDR3 reads CASSFLASGNEQFF. The CDR3 nucleotides read TGTGCCAGCAGTTTTTTGGCTAGCGGGAATGAGCAGTTCTTC.

The rearrangement uses TRBV25-1 and TRBJ1-2; D possibly corresponds to TRBD1 (5 bases). The CDR3 spans 13 residues. V was shortened by 6 bases and J by 5 bases, with 13 bases between the two germline ends. Germline CDR1 and CDR2: MGHDK and SYGVNS. The CDR3 coding sequence is TGTGCCAGCAGCAAGGAAGGGGTATATGGCTACACCTTC. Translating it yields CASSKEGVYGYTF.

J is TRBJ2-3 and V is TRBV7-2; 9 bases line up with TRBD2. The germline V gene has CDR1 SGHTA and CDR2 FQGNSA. The CDR3 extends over 16 amino acids. J was trimmed by 7 bases and V by 1 base; bases with no gene match: 9. The chain's CDR3 is CASSLVVSGSLNTQYF. The CDR3, as DNA: TGTGCCAGCAGCTTAGTCGTTAGCGGGAGTCTTAATACGCAGTATTTT.

This sequence joins TRBV5-1 and TRBJ2-7; D uncertain. The germline V gene has CDR1 SGHRS and CDR2 YFSETQ. V was clipped by 4 bases and J by 7 bases, with 15 bases between them. The CDR3 runs 13 residues. CDR3 loop: CASSLRTVGEQYF. The CDR3 DNA reads as TGCGCCAGCAGCCTCCGGACGGTAGGAGAGCAGTACTTC.

V is TRBV27 and J is TRBJ1-6; unclear D gene. Germline CDR1 MNHEY, CDR2 SMNVEV (reference sequence). The CDR3 has 14 amino acids. V dropped 5 bases and J dropped 4 bases, with 9 bases sitting between them. The CDR3 is CASSEGYYNSPLHF. In DNA form, the CDR3 reads TGTGCCAGCAGTGAAGGGTATTATAATTCACCCCTCCACTTT.

The V gene is TRBV4-1, the J gene TRBJ2-5; 14 bases are shared with TRBD2. Germline V CDR1 and CDR2: MGHRA, YSYEKL. This CDR3 spans 18 amino acids. Losses at the gene ends were 0 bases for V and 4 bases for J; bases not matched to a gene: 7. CDR3 DNA sequence: TGCGCCAGCAGCCAAGAGTTCGGACTAGCGGGAGGTGGAGAGACCCAGTACTTC. The encoded protein is CASSQEFGLAGGGETQYF.

V usage is TRBV6-5 and J usage is TRBJ2-7, with TRBD2 matching 7 bases. The CDR3 is made up of 15 amino acids. V trimming: 0 bases; J trimming: 6 bases; junction bases outside the gene matches: 8. The germline gives CDR1 MNHEY, CDR2 SVGAGI. The CDR3 loop reads CASSYSGLREGEQYF. For the CDR3, the DNA is TGTGCCAGCAGTTACTCGGGCCTCAGGGAGGGCGAGCAGTACTTC.

Here the CDR3 reads CASSPRGVGADYGYTF. The CDR3 region has the DNA TGTGCCAGCAGTCCCAGAGGAGTGGGGGCCGACTATGGCTACACCTTC. The chain uses TRBV27 and TRBJ1-2; TRBD1 might be the D (6 bases). Trimming stripped 5 bases from V and 3 bases from J, with 19 bases between. Germline-derived CDR1 and CDR2 are MNHEY and SMNVEV (reference sequence). The CDR3 loop spans 16 amino acids.

This chain links TRBV18 with TRBJ1-3; D gene uncertain. CDR1 is KGHSH, CDR2 LQKENI, per germline. V was shortened by 2 bases and J by 1 base, with 6 bases between the two germline ends. The CDR3 extends over 14 amino acids. This chain's CDR3 is CASSPWESGNTIYF. CDR3 nucleotides: TGTGCCAGCTCACCATGGGAATCTGGAAACACCATATATTTT.